This section outlines one TCR beta chain sequence together with its context. The RNA input was about 0.5 to 1 ug, and it was reverse transcribed with random hexamers. With immunoSEQ multiplex PCR, TCR beta CDR3 was amplified across 54 Vbeta and 13 Jbeta. TCRdb re-called the immunoSEQ multiplex PCR reads through MiXCR, storing one row per CDR3 protein. The sample consists of some 120,000 distinct CDR3 sequences, over 90% of them appearing once. The sample is drawn from a study of CD8 T cells in Susac syndrome. Sequencing targeted TCR beta in blood CD8+ and CD4+ T cells. The control group consisted of healthy donors matched for age and sex. FACS enriched CD8+ TEMRA cells, while bulk CD8+ and CD4+ were negatively isolated. The TCR originated in a human donor in good health. Specimen: CD4+ T cells from PBMCs.

The CDR3 nucleotides are TGTGCCAGCAGGGGTACGGGGGCCCAGAACACTGAAGCTTTCTTT. It codes for CASRGTGAQNTEAFF. The chain couples TRBV3-1 to TRBJ1-1; D perhaps matches TRBD1 (6 bases). The CDR3 consists of 15 residues. The V end was cut by 6 bases, the J end by 1 base, with 15 bases between. The germline V gene encodes CDR1 LGHDT and CDR2 YNNKEL (reference sequence). The full variable domain, completed using reference TRBV3-1 and TRBJ1-1, is DTAVSQTPKYLVTQMGNDKSIKCEQNLGHDTMYWYKQDSKKFLKIMFSYNNKELIINETVPNRFSPKSPDKAHLNLHINSLELGDSAVYFCASRGTGAQNTEAFFGQGTRLTVV.